The sample holds a few counts of the clone carrying this T cell receptor beta chain. What it recognizes is unknown. Unmatched junction bases numbered 4, after V lost 4 bases and J lost 2 bases. Germline-derived CDR1 and CDR2 are SGHTA and FQGNSA. There are 16 residues in the CDR3. The data stem from a study of beta chain features in type 1 diabetes. Study-wide findings and caveats: Whether HLA type influences TCRB rearrangement remained unresolved here. Researchers report that Type 1 diabetes patients had moderately but significantly shorter TCRB CDR3s across all four CD4+ subsets. A possible short-template PCR bias applies equally to patients and controls.

Sequenced material consisted of expressed TCRB transcripts (all of the isolated RNA was reverse transcribed). Libraries were prepared by immunoSEQ multiplex PCR; TCRdb keeps only in-frame clonotypes and omits some of them. The sample yields a few hundred thousand clones, over 12% seen once. Purity exceeded 95% in all sorted populations. The receptor comes from a man aged 18 to 30 with type 1 diabetes. The sequencing sample was made of naive CD4+ T cells from blood. V is TRBV7-2 and J is TRBJ2-3, with TRBD2 matching 12 bases. The CDR3 region is CASSSRLAGATDTQYF. The CDR3 coding sequence is TGTGCCAGCAGCTCGAGACTAGCGGGGGCCACAGATACGCAGTATTTT.